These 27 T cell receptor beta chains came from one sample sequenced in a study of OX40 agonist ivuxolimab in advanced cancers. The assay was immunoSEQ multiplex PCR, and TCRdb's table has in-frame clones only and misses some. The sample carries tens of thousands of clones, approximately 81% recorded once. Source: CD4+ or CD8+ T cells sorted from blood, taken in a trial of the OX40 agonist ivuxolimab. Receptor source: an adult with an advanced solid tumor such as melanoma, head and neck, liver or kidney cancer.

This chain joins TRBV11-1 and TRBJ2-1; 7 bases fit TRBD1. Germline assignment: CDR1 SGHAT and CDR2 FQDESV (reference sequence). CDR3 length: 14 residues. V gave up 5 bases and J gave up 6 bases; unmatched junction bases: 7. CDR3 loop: CASSIRQGSNEQFF. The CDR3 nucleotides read TGTGCCAGCAGCATAAGACAGGGCAGCAATGAGCAGTTCTTC.

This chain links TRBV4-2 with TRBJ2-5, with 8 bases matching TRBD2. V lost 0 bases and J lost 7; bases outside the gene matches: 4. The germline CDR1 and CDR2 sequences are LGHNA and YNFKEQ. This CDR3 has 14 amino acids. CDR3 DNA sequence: TGTGCCAGCAGCCAAGATGCCAGCGGGAGGACCCAGTACTTC. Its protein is CASSQDASGRTQYF.

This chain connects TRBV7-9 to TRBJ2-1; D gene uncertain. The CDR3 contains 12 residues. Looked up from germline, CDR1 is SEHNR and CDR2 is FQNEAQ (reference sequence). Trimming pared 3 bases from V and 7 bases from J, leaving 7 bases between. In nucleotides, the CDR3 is TGTGCCAGCAGCTTGACGGAAAATGAGCAGTTCTTC. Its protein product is CASSLTENEQFF.

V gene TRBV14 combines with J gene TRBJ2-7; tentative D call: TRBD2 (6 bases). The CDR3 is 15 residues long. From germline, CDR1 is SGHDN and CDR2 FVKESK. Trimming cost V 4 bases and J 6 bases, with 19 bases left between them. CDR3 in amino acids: CASSPRGGWLVEQYF. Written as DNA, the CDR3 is TGTGCCAGCAGCCCCCGTGGAGGGTGGTTAGTCGAGCAGTACTTC. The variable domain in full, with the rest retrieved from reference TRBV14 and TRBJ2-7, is EAGVTQFPSHSVIEKGQTVTLRCDPISGHDNLYWYRRVMGKEIKFLLHFVKESKQDESGMPNNRFLAERTGGTYSTLKVQPAELEDSGVYFCASSPRGGWLVEQYFGPGTRLTVT.

The CDR3 is CASSPGTADEQFF. In nucleotides, the CDR3 is TGTGCCAGCAGCCCCGGGACAGCAGATGAGCAGTTCTTC. The gene calls are TRBV11-2 and TRBJ2-1, with 7 bases that match TRBD1. Germline values: CDR1 SGHAT, CDR2 FQNNGV. The CDR3 is 13 amino acids. With V trimmed by 5 bases and J by 8 bases, 6 bases remained unmatched.

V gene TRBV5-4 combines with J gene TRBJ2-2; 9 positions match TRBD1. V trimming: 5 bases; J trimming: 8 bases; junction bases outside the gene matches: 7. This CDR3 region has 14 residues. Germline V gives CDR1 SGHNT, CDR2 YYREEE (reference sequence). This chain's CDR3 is CASRRDREGGELFF. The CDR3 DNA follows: TGTGCCAGCAGGCGGGACAGGGAAGGTGGGGAGCTGTTTTTT.

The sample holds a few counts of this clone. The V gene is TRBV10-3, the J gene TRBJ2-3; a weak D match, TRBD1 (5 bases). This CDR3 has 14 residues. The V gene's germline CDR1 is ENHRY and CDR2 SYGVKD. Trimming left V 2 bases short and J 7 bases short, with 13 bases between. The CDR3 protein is CAISEPRQIYTQYF. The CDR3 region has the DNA TGTGCCATCAGTGAGCCGCGACAGATTTATACGCAGTATTTT.

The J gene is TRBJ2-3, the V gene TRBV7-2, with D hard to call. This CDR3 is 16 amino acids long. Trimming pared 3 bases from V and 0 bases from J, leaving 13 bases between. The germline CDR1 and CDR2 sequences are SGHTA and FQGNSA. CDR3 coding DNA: TGTGCCAGCAGCTTCACCCCCGTCCCTAGCACAGATACGCAGTATTTT. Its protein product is CASSFTPVPSTDTQYF.

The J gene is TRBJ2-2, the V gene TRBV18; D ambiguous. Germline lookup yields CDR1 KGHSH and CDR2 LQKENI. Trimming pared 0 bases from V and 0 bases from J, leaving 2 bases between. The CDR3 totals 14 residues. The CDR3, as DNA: TGTGCCAGCTCACCACCGACGAACACCGGGGAGCTGTTTTTT. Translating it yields CASSPPTNTGELFF.

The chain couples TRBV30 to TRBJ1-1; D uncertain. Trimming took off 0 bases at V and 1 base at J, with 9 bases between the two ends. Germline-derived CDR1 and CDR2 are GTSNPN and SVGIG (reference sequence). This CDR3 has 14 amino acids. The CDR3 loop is CAWSVPPENTEAFF. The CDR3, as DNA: TGTGCCTGGAGTGTTCCCCCCGAGAACACTGAAGCTTTCTTT.

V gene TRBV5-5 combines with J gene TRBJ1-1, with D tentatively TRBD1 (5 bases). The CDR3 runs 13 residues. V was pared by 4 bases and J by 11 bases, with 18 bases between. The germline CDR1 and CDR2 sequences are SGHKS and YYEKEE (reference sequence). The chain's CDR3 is CASSPPTGNEAFF. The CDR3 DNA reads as TGTGCCAGCAGCCCACCTACAGGAAATGAGGCTTTCTTT.

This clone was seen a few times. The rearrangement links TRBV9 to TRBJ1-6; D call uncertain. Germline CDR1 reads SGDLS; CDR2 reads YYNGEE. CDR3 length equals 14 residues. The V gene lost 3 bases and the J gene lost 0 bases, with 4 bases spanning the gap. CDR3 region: CASSGDSYNSPLHF. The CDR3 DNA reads TGTGCCAGCAGCGGGGACTCCTATAATTCACCCCTCCACTTT. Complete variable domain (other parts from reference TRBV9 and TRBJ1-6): DSGVTQTPKHLITATGQRVTLRCSPRSGDLSVYWYQQSLDQGLQFLIQYYNGEERAKGNILERFSAQQFPDLHSELNLSSLELGDSALYFCASSGDSYNSPLHFGNGTRLTVT.

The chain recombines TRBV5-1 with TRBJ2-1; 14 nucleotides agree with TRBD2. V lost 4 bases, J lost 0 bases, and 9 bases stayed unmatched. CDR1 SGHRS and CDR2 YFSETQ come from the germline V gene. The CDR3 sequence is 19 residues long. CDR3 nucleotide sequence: TGCGCCAGCAGCCCGGGACTAGCGGGAGCCGTCAGCTCCTACAATGAGCAGTTCTTC. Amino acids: CASSPGLAGAVSSYNEQFF.

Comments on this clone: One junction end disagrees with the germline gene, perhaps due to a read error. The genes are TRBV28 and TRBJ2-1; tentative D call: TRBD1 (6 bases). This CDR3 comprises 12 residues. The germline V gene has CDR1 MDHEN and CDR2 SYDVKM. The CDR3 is CVSSPRGHEQFF. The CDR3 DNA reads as TGTGTCAGCAGTCCCAGGGGACATGAGCAGTTCTTC.

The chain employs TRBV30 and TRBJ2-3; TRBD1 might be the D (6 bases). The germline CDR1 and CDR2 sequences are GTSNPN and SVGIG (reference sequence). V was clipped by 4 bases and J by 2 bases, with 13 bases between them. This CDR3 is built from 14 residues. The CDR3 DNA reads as TGTGCCTGGACCGTGGGGGCTGTCACAGATACGCAGTATTTT. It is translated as CAWTVGAVTDTQYF.

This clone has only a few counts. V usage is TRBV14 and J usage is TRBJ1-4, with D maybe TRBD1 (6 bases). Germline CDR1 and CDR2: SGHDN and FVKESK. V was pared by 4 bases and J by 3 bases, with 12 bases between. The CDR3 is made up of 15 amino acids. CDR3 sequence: CASSPYRESNEKLFF. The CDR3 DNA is TGTGCCAGCAGCCCATACAGGGAGTCTAATGAAAAACTGTTTTTT. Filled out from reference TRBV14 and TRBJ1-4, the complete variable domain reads EAGVTQFPSHSVIEKGQTVTLRCDPISGHDNLYWYRRVMGKEIKFLLHFVKESKQDESGMPNNRFLAERTGGTYSTLKVQPAELEDSGVYFCASSPYRESNEKLFFGSGTQLSVL.

DNA of the CDR3: TGTGCCAGTAGTGGCTCGGTAATGGGACAGGGCTTCGCAGATACGCAGTATTTT. It encodes CASSGSVMGQGFADTQYF. This chain links TRBV19 with TRBJ2-3; TRBD1 matches 9 bases. Trimming at V came to 5 bases and at J to 4 bases, leaving 16 bases not matched to a gene. This CDR3 has 18 residues. Germline CDR1 is LNHDA and CDR2 is SQIVND (reference sequence).

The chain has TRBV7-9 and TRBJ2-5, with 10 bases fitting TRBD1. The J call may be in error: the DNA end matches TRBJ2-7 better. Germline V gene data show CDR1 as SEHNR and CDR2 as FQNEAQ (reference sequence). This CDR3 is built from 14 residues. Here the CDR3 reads CASSFGQGEREQYF. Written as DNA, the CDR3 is TGTGCCAGCAGCTTCGGACAGGGGGAGCGCGAGCAGTACTTC.

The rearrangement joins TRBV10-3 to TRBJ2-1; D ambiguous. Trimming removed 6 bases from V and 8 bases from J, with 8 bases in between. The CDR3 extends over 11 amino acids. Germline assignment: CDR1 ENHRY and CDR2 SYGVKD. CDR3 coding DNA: TGTGCCATCAGGGACCGGGATGAGCAGTTCTTC. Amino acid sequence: CAIRDRDEQFF.

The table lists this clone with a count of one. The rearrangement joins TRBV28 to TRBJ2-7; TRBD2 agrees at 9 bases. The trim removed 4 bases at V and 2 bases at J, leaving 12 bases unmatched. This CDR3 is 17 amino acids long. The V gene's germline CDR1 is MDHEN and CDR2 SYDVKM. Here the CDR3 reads CASSSQDAAGGTYEQYF. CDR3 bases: TGTGCCAGCAGTTCCCAGGATGCAGCGGGAGGCACCTACGAGCAGTACTTC.

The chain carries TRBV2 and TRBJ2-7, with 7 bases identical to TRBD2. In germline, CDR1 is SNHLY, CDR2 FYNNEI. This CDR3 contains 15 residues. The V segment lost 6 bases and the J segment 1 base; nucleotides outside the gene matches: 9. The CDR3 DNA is TGTGCCAGCAGGGATCTAGCGGCCGGATCCTACGAGCAGTACTTC. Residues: CASRDLAAGSYEQYF.

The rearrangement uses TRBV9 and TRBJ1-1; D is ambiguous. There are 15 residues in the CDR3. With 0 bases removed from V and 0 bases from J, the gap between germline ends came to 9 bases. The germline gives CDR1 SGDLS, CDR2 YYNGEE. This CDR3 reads CASSVVETMNTEAFF. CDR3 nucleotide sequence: TGTGCCAGCAGCGTAGTCGAGACAATGAACACTGAAGCTTTCTTT.

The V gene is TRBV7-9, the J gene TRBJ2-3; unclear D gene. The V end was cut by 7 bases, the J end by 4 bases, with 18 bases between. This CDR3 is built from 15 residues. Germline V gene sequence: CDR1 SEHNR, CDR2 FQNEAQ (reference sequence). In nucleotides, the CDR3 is TGTGCCAGCAACGCCCTTCCGACGGGTGCAGATACGCAGTATTTT. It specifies CASNALPTGADTQYF.

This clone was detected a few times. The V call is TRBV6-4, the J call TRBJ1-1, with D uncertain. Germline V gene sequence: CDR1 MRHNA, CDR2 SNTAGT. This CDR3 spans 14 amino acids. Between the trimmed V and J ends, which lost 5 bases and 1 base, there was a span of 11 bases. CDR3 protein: CASSPDWGNTEAFF. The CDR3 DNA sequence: TGTGCCAGCAGTCCCGACTGGGGGAACACTGAAGCTTTCTTT.

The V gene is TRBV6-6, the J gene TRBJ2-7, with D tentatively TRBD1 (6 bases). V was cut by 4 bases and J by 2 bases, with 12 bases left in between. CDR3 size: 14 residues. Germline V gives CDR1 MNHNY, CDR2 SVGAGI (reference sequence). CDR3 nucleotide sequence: TGTGCCAGCAGTTCGTGGGACAAACCCTACGAGCAGTACTTC. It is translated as CASSSWDKPYEQYF.

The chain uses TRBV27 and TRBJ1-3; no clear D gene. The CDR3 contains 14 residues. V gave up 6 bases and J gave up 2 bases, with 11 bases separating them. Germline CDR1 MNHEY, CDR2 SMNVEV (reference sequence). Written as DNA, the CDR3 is TGTGCCAGCAGATCTCTCTTGGCTGGAAACACCATATATTTT. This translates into CASRSLLAGNTIYF.

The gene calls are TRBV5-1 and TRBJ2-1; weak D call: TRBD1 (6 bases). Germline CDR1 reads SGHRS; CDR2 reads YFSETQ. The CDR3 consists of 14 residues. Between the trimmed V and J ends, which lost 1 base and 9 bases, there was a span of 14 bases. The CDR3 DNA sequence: TGCGCCAGCAGCTTGTTACAGGGAGAGGGTGAGCAGTTCTTC. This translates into CASSLLQGEGEQFF.